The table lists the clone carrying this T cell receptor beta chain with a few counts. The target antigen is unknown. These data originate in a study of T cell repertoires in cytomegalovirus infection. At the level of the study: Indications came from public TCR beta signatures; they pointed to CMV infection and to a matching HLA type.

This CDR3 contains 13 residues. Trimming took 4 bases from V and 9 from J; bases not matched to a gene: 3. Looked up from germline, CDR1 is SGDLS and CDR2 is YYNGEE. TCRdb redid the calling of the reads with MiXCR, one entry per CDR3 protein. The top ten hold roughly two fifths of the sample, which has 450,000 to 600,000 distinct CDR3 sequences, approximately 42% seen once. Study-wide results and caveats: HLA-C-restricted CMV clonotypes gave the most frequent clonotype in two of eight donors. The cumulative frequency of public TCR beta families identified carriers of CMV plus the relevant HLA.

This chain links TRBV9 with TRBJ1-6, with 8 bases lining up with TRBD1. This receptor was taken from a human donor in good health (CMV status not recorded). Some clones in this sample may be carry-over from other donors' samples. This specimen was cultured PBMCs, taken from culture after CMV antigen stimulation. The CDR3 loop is CASSSTGGSPLHF. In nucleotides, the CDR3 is TGTGCCAGCAGCTCCACAGGGGGTTCACCCCTCCACTTT.